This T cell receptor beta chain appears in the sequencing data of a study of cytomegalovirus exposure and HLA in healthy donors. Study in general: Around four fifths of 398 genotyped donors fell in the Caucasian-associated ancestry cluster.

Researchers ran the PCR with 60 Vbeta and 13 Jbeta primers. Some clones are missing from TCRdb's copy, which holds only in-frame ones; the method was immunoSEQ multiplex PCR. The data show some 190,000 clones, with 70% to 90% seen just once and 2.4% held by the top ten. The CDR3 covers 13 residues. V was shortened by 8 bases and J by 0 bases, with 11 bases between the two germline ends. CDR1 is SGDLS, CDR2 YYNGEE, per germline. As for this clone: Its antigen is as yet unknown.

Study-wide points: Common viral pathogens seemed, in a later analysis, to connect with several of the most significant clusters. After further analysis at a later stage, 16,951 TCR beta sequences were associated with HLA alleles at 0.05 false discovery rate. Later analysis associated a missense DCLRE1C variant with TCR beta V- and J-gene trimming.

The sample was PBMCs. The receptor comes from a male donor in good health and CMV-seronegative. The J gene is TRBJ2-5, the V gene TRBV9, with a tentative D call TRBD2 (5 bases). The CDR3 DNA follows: TGTGCCAGTACTAGGCGGGACCAAGAGACCCAGTACTTC. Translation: CASTRRDQETQYF. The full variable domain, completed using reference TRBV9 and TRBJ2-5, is DSGVTQTPKHLITATGQRVTLRCSPRSGDLSVYWYQQSLDQGLQFLIQYYNGEERAKGNILERFSAQQFPDLHSELNLSSLELGDSALYFCASTRRDQETQYFGPGTRLLVL.